This T cell receptor beta chain was captured by sequencing in a study of T cells in tuberculosis. Study overall: Sequenced TCRs come from CD1B-GMM tetramer-binding T cells.

After thawing and overnight rest, PBMC were stained with GMM-loaded CD1B tetramer, viability dye and anti-CD3 for sorting. C32 glucose monomycolate from Rhodococcus equi was loaded onto the CD1B tetramers. PBMC for tetramer sorting were first depleted of CD14-expressing monocytes. Each donor contributed some 100,000 sorted tetramer-negative cells. TCR-alpha and TCR-beta chains were sequenced unpaired. Sequencing used immunoSEQ multiplex PCR; TCRdb keeps in-frame clones, though not all of them. There are tens of thousands of clones in the sample; under 95% occur only once, and 1.9% lies in the top ten. Per the germline V gene, CDR1 is SGHTA and CDR2 is FQGNSA. The CDR3 is 14 amino acids. J lost 4 bases, V lost 7 bases, and 9 bases had no gene match.

The sequence was obtained from an adult woman with latent tuberculosis. Sequencing was performed on CD1b-GMM tetramer-negative cells sorted from PBMCs. This chain connects TRBV7-2 to TRBJ2-7, with 8 nucleotides matching TRBD2. CDR3 DNA: TGTGCCAGCACCCGGAGCGGGGGCCTTTACGAGCAGTACTTC. It codes for CASTRSGGLYEQYF.